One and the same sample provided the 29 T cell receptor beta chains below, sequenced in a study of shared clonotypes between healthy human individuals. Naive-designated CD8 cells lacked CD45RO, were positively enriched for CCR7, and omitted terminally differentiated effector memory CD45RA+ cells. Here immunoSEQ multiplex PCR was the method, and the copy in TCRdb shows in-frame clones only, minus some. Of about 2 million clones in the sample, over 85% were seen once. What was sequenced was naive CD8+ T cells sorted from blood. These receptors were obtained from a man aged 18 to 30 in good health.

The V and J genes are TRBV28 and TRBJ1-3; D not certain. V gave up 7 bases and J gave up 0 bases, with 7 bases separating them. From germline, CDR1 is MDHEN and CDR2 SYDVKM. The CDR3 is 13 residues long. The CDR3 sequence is CASTTSSGNTIYF. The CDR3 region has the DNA TGTGCCAGCACCACGAGCTCTGGAAACACCATATATTTT.

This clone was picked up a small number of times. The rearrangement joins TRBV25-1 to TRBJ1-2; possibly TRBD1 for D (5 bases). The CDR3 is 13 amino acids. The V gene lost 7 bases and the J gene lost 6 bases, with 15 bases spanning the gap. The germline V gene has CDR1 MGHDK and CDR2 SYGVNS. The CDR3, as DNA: TGTGCCAGCACCTTAGAGGGAGGGGATGGCTACACCTTC. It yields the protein CASTLEGGDGYTF.

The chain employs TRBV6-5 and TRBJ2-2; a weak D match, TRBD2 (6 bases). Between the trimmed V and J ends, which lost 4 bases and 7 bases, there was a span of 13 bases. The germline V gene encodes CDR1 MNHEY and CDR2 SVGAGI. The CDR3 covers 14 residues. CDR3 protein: CASSWDGSGGELFF. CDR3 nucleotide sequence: TGTGCCAGCAGTTGGGACGGGAGCGGCGGGGAGCTGTTTTTT.

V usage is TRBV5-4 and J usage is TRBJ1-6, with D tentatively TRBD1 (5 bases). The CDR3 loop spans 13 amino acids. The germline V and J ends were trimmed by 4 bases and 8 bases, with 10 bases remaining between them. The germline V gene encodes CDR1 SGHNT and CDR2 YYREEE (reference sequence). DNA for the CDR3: TGTGCCAGCAGCCAGGGTGTTGATTCACCCCTCCACTTT. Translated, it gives CASSQGVDSPLHF.

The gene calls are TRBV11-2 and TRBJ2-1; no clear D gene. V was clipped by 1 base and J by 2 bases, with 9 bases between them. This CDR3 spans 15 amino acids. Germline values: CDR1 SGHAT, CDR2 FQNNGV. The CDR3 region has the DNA TGTGCCAGCAGCTTAGCGGGCCCGCCCTACAATGAGCAGTTCTTC. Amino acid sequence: CASSLAGPPYNEQFF.

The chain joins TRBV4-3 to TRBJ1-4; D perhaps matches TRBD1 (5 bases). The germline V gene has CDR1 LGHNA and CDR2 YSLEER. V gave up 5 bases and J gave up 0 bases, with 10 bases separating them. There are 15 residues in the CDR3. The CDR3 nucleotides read TGCGCCAGCAGCTCCTGGGGGGCAACTAATGAAAAACTGTTTTTT. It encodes CASSSWGATNEKLFF.

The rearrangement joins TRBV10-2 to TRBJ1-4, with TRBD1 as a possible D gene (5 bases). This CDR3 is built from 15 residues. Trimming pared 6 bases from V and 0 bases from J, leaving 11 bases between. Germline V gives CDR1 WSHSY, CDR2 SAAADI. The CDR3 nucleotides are TGCGCCAGCAGAGAGACAGCCTCAACTAATGAAAAACTGTTTTTT. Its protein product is CASRETASTNEKLFF.

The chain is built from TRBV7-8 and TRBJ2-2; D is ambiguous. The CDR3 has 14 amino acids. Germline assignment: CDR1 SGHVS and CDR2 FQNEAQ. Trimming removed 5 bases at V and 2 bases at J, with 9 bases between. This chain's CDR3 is CASSPSDNTGELFF. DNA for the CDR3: TGTGCCAGCAGCCCCAGCGACAACACCGGGGAGCTGTTTTTT.

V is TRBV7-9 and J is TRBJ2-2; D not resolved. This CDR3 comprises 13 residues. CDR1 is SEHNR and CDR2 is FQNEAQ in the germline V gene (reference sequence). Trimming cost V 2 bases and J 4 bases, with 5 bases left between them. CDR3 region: CASSLRPTGELFF. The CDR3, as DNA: TGTGCCAGCAGCTTACGACCCACCGGGGAGCTGTTTTTT.

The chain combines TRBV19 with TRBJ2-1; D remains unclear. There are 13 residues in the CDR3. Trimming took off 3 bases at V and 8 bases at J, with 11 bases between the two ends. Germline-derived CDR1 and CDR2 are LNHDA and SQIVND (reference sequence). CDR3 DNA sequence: TGTGCCAGTAGTATTTATAGTGCTGATGAGCAGTTCTTC. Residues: CASSIYSADEQFF.

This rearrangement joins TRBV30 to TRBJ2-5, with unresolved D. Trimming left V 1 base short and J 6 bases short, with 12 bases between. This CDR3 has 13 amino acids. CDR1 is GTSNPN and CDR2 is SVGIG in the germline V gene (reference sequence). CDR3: CAWSGSGPQTQYF. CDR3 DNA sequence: TGTGCCTGGAGTGGTAGTGGTCCCCAGACCCAGTACTTC.

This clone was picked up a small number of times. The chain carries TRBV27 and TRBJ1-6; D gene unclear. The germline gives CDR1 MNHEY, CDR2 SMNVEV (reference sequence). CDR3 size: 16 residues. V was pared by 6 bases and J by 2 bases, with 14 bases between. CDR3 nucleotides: TGTGCCAGCAGCTACCTCGGGCAGGCCTATAATTCACCCCTCCACTTT. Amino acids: CASSYLGQAYNSPLHF.

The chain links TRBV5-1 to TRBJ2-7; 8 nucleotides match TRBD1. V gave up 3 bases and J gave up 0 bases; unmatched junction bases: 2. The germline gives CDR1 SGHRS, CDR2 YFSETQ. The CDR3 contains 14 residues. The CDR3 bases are TGCGCCAGCAGCTGGGACAGGAGCTCCTACGAGCAGTACTTC. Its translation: CASSWDRSSYEQYF.

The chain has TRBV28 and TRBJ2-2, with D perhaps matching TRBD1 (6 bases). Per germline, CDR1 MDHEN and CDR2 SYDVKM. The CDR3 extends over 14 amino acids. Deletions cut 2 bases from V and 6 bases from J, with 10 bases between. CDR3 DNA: TGTGCCAGCAGTTTAGCAGGGGTCTCCGGGGAGCTGTTTTTT. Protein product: CASSLAGVSGELFF.

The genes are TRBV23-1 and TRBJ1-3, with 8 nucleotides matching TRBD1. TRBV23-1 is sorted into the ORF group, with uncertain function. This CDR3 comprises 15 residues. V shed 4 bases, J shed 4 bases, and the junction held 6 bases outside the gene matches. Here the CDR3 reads CASSPLGTGGNTIYF. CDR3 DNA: TGCGCCAGCAGTCCTCTCGGGACAGGCGGAAACACCATATATTTT.

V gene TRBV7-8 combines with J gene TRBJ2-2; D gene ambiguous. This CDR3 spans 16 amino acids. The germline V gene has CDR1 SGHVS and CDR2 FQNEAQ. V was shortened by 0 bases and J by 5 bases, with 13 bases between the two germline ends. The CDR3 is CASSLAFDGMTGELFF. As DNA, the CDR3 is TGTGCCAGCAGCTTAGCGTTTGACGGAATGACCGGGGAGCTGTTTTTT.

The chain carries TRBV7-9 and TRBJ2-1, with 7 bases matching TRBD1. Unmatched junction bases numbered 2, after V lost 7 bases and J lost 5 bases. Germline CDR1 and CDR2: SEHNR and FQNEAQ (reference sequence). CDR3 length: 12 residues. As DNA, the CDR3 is TGTGCCAGCACCGACAGGGACAATGAGCAGTTCTTC. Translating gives CASTDRDNEQFF.

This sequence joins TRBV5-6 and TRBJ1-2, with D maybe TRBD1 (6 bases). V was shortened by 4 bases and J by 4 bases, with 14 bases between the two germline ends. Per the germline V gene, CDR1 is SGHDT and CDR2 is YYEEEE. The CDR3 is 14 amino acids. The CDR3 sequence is CASSPETDSYGYTF. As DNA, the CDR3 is TGTGCCAGCAGCCCCGAGACGGACAGCTATGGCTACACCTTC. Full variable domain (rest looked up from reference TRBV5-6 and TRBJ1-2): DAGVTQSPTHLIKTRGQQVTLRCSPKSGHDTVSWYQQALGQGPQFIFQYYEEEERQRGNFPDRFSGHQFPNYSSELNVNALLLGDSALYLCASSPETDSYGYTFGSGTRLTVV.

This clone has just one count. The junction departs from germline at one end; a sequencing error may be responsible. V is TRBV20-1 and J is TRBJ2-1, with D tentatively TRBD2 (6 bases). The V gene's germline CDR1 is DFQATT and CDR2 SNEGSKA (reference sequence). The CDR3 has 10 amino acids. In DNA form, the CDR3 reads TGCAGTGCGGACTACCATGAGCAGTTCTTC. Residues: CSADYHEQFF.

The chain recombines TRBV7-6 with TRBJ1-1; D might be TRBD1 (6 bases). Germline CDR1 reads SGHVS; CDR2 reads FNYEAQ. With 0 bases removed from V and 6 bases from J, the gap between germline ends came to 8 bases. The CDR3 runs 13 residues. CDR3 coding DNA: TGTGCCAGCAGCTTAGCGAAGGGGGCTGAAGCTTTCTTT. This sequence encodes CASSLAKGAEAFF.

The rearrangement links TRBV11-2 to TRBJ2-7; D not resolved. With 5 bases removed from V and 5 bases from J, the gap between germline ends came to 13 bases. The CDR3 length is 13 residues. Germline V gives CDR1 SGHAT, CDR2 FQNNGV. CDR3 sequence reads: CASSLTDNNEQYF. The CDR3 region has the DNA TGTGCCAGCAGCCTCACAGACAACAACGAGCAGTACTTC.

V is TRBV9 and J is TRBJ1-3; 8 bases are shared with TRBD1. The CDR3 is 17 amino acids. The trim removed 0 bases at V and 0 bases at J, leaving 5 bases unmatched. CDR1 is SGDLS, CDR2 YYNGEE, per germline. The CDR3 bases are TGTGCCAGCAGCGTAGGAGCAGGGGGCCTCTCTGGAAACACCATATATTTT. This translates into CASSVGAGGLSGNTIYF.

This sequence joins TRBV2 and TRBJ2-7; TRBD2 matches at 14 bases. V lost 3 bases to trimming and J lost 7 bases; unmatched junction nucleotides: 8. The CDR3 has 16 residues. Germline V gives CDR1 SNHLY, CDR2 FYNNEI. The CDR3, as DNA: TGTGCCAGCAGTGACGGGACTAGCGGGGGCTTGGAGGAGCAGTACTTC. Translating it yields CASSDGTSGGLEEQYF.

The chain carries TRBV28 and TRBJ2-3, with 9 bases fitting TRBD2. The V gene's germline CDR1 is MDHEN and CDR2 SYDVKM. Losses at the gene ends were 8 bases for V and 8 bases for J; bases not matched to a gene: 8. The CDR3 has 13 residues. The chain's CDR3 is CASSGLAPRTQYF. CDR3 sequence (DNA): TGTGCCAGCTCGGGACTAGCCCCCCGTACGCAGTATTTT.

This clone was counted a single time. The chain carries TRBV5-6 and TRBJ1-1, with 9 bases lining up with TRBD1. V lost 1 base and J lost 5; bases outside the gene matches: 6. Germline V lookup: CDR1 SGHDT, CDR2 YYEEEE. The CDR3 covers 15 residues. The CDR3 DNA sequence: TGTGCCAGCAGCTTGCTGACAGGGGGAACGACTGAAGCTTTCTTT. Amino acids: CASSLLTGGTTEAFF.

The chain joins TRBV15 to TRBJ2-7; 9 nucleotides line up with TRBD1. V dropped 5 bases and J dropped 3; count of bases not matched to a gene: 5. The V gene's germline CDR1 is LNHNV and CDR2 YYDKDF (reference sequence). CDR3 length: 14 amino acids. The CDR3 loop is CATSAGQGGYEQYF. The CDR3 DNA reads TGTGCCACCAGCGCGGGACAGGGCGGCTACGAGCAGTACTTC.

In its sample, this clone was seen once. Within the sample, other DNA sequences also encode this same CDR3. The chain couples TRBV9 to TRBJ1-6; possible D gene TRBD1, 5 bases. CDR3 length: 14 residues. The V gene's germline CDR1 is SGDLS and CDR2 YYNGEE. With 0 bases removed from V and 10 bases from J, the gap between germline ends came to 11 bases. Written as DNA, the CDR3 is TGTGCCAGCAGCGTAGGCGGGGGTGACTCACCCCTCCACTTT. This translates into CASSVGGGDSPLHF. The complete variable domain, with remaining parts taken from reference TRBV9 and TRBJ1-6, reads DSGVTQTPKHLITATGQRVTLRCSPRSGDLSVYWYQQSLDQGLQFLIQYYNGEERAKGNILERFSAQQFPDLHSELNLSSLELGDSALYFCASSVGGGDSPLHFGNGTRLTVT.

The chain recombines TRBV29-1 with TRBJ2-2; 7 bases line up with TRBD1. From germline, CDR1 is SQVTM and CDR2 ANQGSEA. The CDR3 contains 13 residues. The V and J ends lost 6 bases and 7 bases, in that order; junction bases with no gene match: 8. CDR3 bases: TGCAGCGTCACAGGGGAAGGAGGCGGGGAGCTGTTTTTT. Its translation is CSVTGEGGGELFF.

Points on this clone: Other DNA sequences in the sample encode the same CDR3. The CDR3 spells CASSFSSGANVLTF. The CDR3 coding sequence is TGTGCCAGCAGCTTCAGCTCTGGGGCCAACGTCCTGACTTTC. The chain joins TRBV7-9 to TRBJ2-6; no definite D call. Germline V gene lookup returns CDR1 SEHNR and CDR2 FQNEAQ (reference sequence). This CDR3 contains 14 residues. V was cut by 3 bases and J by 0 bases, with 3 bases left in between.